One sample yielded the 29 T cell receptor beta chains listed below, sequenced in a study of memory B cells and T cells in multiple sclerosis. TCRdb's table, derived via immunoSEQ multiplex PCR, lists solely in-frame clones and lacks some. The sample yields 12,000 to 15,000 clones, 60% to 80% seen once. The sequenced material came from memory (CD45RO+) CD4+ T cells from blood. The receptors were gathered from a human donor with multiple sclerosis.

The chain recombines TRBV10-3 with TRBJ2-7; 12 bases match TRBD1. The CDR3 covers 16 residues. Germline CDR1 and CDR2: ENHRY and SYGVKD. Germline trimming cut 10 bases from V and 2 bases from J; bases unmatched to any gene: 12. The CDR3 region is CATAVRDRGRPYEQYF. The CDR3 bases are TGTGCCACCGCAGTCCGGGACAGGGGGCGCCCCTACGAGCAGTACTTC.

This clone came up a few times. The chain carries TRBV7-3 and TRBJ2-3, with 9 bases identical to TRBD2. The CDR3 has 15 amino acids. Germline CDR1 reads SGHTA; CDR2 reads FQGTGA. V shed 2 bases and J 4 bases; nucleotides not matched to a gene: 4. This CDR3 reads CASSLGAGGPDTQYF. As DNA, the CDR3 is TGTGCCAGCAGCTTAGGAGCGGGGGGCCCAGATACGCAGTATTTT.

This chain uses TRBV9 with TRBJ2-1; the match to TRBD2 covers 10 bases. Germline assignment: CDR1 SGDLS and CDR2 YYNGEE. This CDR3 spans 15 amino acids. Germline trimming cut 4 bases from V and 10 bases from J; bases unmatched to any gene: 11. For the CDR3, the DNA is TGTGCCAGCAGCCCGAGCGGGGGGGCCGGATGGGAGCAGTTCTTC. It specifies CASSPSGGAGWEQFF.

The rearrangement links TRBV27 to TRBJ2-5; maybe TRBD2 (6 bases). The CDR3 runs to 13 residues. The germline V and J ends were trimmed by 3 bases and 3 bases, with 8 bases remaining between them. Germline CDR1 MNHEY, CDR2 SMNVEV (reference sequence). As DNA, the CDR3 is TGTGCCAGCAGTTTTGGGGAGGAAGAGACCCAGTACTTC. It is translated as CASSFGEEETQYF.

This sequence joins TRBV11-2 and TRBJ2-3; 9 positions match TRBD1. V shed 2 bases, J shed 5 bases, and the junction held 8 bases outside the gene matches. Germline loops: CDR1 SGHAT, CDR2 FQNNGV. CDR3 length equals 16 residues. The CDR3 DNA sequence: TGTGCCAGCAGCTTAATGGGGGGACAGGGAGGAGATACGCAGTATTTT. The encoded protein is CASSLMGGQGGDTQYF.

The chain joins TRBV5-1 to TRBJ2-3; the D is unclear. CDR1 is SGHRS and CDR2 is YFSETQ in the germline V gene. The CDR3 has 14 residues. The V gene lost 0 bases and the J gene lost 2 bases, with 7 bases spanning the gap. The CDR3 region is CASSLASYTDTQYF. The CDR3 DNA reads TGCGCCAGCAGCTTGGCCTCCTACACAGATACGCAGTATTTT.

This clone was seen more than once but under ten times. This CDR3 is also generated by other DNA sequences in the sample. The V and J genes are TRBV2 and TRBJ1-1; the match to TRBD1 covers 8 bases. Losses at the gene ends were 6 bases for V and 3 bases for J; bases not matched to a gene: 3. Looked up from germline, CDR1 is SNHLY and CDR2 is FYNNEI. This CDR3 region has 13 residues. CDR3 nucleotides: TGTGCCAGCAGCCCGGACAGGGACACTGAAGCTTTCTTT. It specifies CASSPDRDTEAFF.

This chain's CDR3 is CASSLPRGNEQFF. The CDR3 region has the DNA TGTGCCAGCAGCTTACCCCGGGGTAATGAGCAGTTCTTC. The rearrangement uses TRBV7-8 and TRBJ2-1; D may be TRBD2 (5 bases). Trimming cost V 2 bases and J 7 bases, with 9 bases left between them. Germline V lookup: CDR1 SGHVS, CDR2 FQNEAQ. This CDR3 is built from 13 residues.

The rearrangement uses TRBV6-5 and TRBJ1-3; D gene uncertain. The CDR3 runs 13 residues. V lost 6 bases, J lost 8 bases, and 14 bases lay in between. Per germline, CDR1 MNHEY and CDR2 SVGAGI. In DNA form, the CDR3 reads TGTGCCAGCAGCGAAAGCCCACTCGACACCATATATTTT. This translates into CASSESPLDTIYF.

The J gene is TRBJ1-5, the V gene TRBV28, with TRBD1 matching 7 bases. The CDR3 has 14 residues. The germline V gene has CDR1 MDHEN and CDR2 SYDVKM. J was trimmed by 5 bases and V by 2 bases; bases with no gene match: 3. The CDR3 spells CASSLGRGYQPQHF. The CDR3 nucleotides read TGTGCCAGCAGTTTAGGCAGGGGGTATCAGCCCCAGCATTTT.

The chain joins TRBV7-9 to TRBJ2-5; the D gene is possibly TRBD2 (6 bases). The CDR3 has 15 residues. Trimming cost V 5 bases and J 5 bases, with 18 bases left between them. Per the germline V gene, CDR1 is SEHNR and CDR2 is FQNEAQ (reference sequence). This CDR3 reads CASSLTIGGVETQYF. DNA for the CDR3: TGTGCCAGCAGCCTGACCATCGGGGGTGTGGAGACCCAGTACTTC.

A few counts support this clone. The rearrangement joins TRBV6-5 to TRBJ2-7; 7 bases fit TRBD2. The CDR3 runs 13 residues. The germline CDR1 and CDR2 sequences are MNHEY and SVGAGI. Trimming cost V 5 bases and J 2 bases; bases outside gene matches: 3. This CDR3 is CASSTGLAYEQYF. The DNA of the CDR3 is TGTGCCAGCAGTACAGGACTAGCCTACGAGCAGTACTTC.

The chain links TRBV11-2 to TRBJ2-1, with 10 bases lining up with TRBD2. Germline V lookup: CDR1 SGHAT, CDR2 FQNNGV. V shed 5 bases, J shed 4 bases, and the junction held 5 bases outside the gene matches. The CDR3 totals 15 residues. The CDR3 protein is CASSRTSGTYNEQFF. The CDR3 DNA sequence: TGTGCCAGCAGCCGAACTAGCGGGACTTACAATGAGCAGTTCTTC.

The table lists this clone with a few counts. This chain links TRBV30 with TRBJ2-7, with 10 bases aligning to TRBD1. The CDR3 has 13 residues. Germline V gives CDR1 GTSNPN, CDR2 SVGIG (reference sequence). V trimming: 0 bases; J trimming: 7 bases; junction bases outside the gene matches: 3. CDR3 residues: CAWSVLGQGEQYF. For the CDR3, the DNA is TGTGCCTGGAGTGTACTGGGACAGGGGGAGCAGTACTTC.

The J gene is TRBJ1-1, the V gene TRBV6-5, with unresolved D. V gave up 4 bases and J gave up 8 bases, with 11 bases separating them. In germline, CDR1 is MNHEY, CDR2 SVGAGI. The CDR3 spans 12 residues. The DNA for the CDR3 is TGTGCCAGCAGTTCCCATAACTGGGAAGCTTTCTTT. Translated: CASSSHNWEAFF.

The CDR3 is CASSFGGVSTDTQYF. Here the CDR3 DNA reads TGTGCCAGCAGTTTCGGCGGGGTAAGCACAGATACGCAGTATTTT. This rearrangement joins TRBV28 to TRBJ2-3, with D possibly being TRBD2 (6 bases). The V gene's germline CDR1 is MDHEN and CDR2 SYDVKM. CDR3 length: 15 amino acids. V lost 3 bases, J lost 0 bases, and 10 bases lay in between.

This sequence joins TRBV27 and TRBJ1-5, with a possible D match to TRBD1 (6 bases). V lost 6 bases to trimming and J lost 7 bases, with 16 bases between them. The CDR3 runs 14 residues. From germline, CDR1 is MNHEY and CDR2 SMNVEV (reference sequence). The DNA for the CDR3 is TGTGCCAGCAGCCTACAGGGTTTAGGACAGCCCCAGCATTTT. This translates into CASSLQGLGQPQHF.

The CDR3, as DNA: TGCGCCAGCAGCCCCGACAGGGGTCCCTACGAGCAGTACTTC. This sequence encodes CASSPDRGPYEQYF. This sequence joins TRBV5-1 and TRBJ2-7; 8 positions match TRBD1. The CDR3 consists of 14 residues. Germline V gene data show CDR1 as SGHRS and CDR2 as YFSETQ. The V and J ends lost 4 bases and 2 bases, in that order; junction bases with no gene match: 5.

This sequence joins TRBV6-6 and TRBJ2-7; 10 bases fit TRBD1. CDR1 MNHNY and CDR2 SVGAGI come from the germline V gene (reference sequence). The CDR3 covers 16 residues. With 7 bases clipped from V and 0 bases from J, the junction kept 9 bases outside the gene matches. The CDR3, as DNA: TGTGCCAGCATCCGAACCGGGACAGGGGACTCCTACGAGCAGTACTTC. This encodes CASIRTGTGDSYEQYF.

DNA of the CDR3: TGTGCCAGCAGCGGCGCTCGGCGGAGCTCCTACGAGCAGTACTTC. This sequence encodes CASSGARRSSYEQYF. V is TRBV7-8 and J is TRBJ2-7; D ambiguous. Germline CDR1 SGHVS, CDR2 FQNEAQ. V lost 5 bases and J 0 bases, leaving 14 bases between the germline ends. This CDR3 is 15 amino acids long.

The chain joins TRBV7-3 to TRBJ2-1, with 9 bases fitting TRBD2. Germline V CDR1 and CDR2: SGHTA, FQGTGA. CDR3 size: 14 residues. V lost 2 bases, J lost 9 bases, and 5 bases stayed unmatched. CDR3 residues: CASSLAGGVGEQFF. The CDR3 coding sequence is TGTGCCAGCAGCTTAGCGGGGGGGGTTGGTGAGCAGTTCTTC. The variable domain in full, with the rest retrieved from reference TRBV7-3 and TRBJ2-1, is GAGVSQTPSNKVTEKGKYVELRCDPISGHTALYWYRQSLGQGPEFLIYFQGTGAADDSGLPNDRFFAVRPEGSVSTLKIQRTERGDSAVYLCASSLAGGVGEQFFGPGTRLTVL.

This chain links TRBV6-6 with TRBJ1-1; D perhaps matches TRBD1 (6 bases). Germline values: CDR1 MNHNY, CDR2 SVGAGI (reference sequence). The CDR3 consists of 13 residues. The ends were cut back, 5 bases at V and 10 bases at J, with 17 bases in the middle. CDR3 protein: CASSARTADAAFF. The CDR3 DNA is TGTGCCAGCAGTGCGAGGACAGCTGATGCAGCTTTCTTT.

This clone was seen more than once but under ten times. The chain is built from TRBV6-5 and TRBJ1-1; possible D gene TRBD1, 6 bases. The CDR3 extends over 14 amino acids. Trimming left V 6 bases short and J 5 bases short, with 16 bases between. CDR1 and CDR2 from the germline V gene are MNHEY and SVGAGI. The chain's CDR3 is CASRTPGEGTEAFF. The CDR3, as DNA: TGTGCCAGCAGAACACCAGGGGAGGGTACTGAAGCTTTCTTT.

J is TRBJ2-7 and V is TRBV28; the match to TRBD1 covers 8 bases. The CDR3 sequence is 17 residues long. CDR1 is MDHEN, CDR2 SYDVKM, per germline. With 4 bases clipped from V and 4 bases from J, the junction kept 15 bases outside the gene matches. The CDR3 protein is CASSSLNGQGRMYEQYF. CDR3 DNA sequence: TGTGCCAGCAGTTCGTTAAACGGACAGGGTAGAATGTACGAGCAGTACTTC.

The chain couples TRBV29-1 to TRBJ2-5; D perhaps matches TRBD1 (5 bases). This CDR3 has 11 amino acids. Per the germline V gene, CDR1 is SQVTM and CDR2 is ANQGSEA. V was cut by 7 bases and J by 4 bases, with 10 bases left in between. The CDR3: CSATVTETQYF. Written as DNA, the CDR3 is TGCAGCGCGACAGTAACAGAGACCCAGTACTTC.

This chain links TRBV15 with TRBJ2-7; D is possibly TRBD1 (5 bases). Germline V gives CDR1 LNHNV, CDR2 YYDKDF (reference sequence). Between the trimmed V and J ends, which lost 5 bases and 0 bases, there was a span of 11 bases. The CDR3 sequence is 14 residues long. CDR3 coding DNA: TGTGCCACCAGCTCCCGACAGAGCTCCTACGAGCAGTACTTC. Translated, it gives CATSSRQSSYEQYF.

The chain has TRBV7-6 and TRBJ2-6; tentative D call: TRBD1 (6 bases). Germline V gives CDR1 SGHVS, CDR2 FNYEAQ. Trimming cost V 1 base and J 1 base, with 14 bases left between them. This CDR3 is 18 amino acids long. For the CDR3, the DNA is TGTGCCAGCAGCTTAGAACGCAGGGGAATATCTGGGGCCAACGTCCTGACTTTC. Encoded protein: CASSLERRGISGANVLTF.

This rearrangement joins TRBV18 to TRBJ1-1; tentative D call: TRBD1 (6 bases). With 6 bases removed from V and 3 bases from J, the gap between germline ends came to 14 bases. The CDR3 consists of 14 residues. The germline V gene has CDR1 KGHSH and CDR2 LQKENI. CDR3 DNA: TGTGCCAGCTCCGGGGGGGGCTGGGACACTGAAGCTTTCTTT. Encoded protein: CASSGGGWDTEAFF.

This chain connects TRBV9 to TRBJ2-3; 7 bases match TRBD1. V trimming: 4 bases; J trimming: 1 base; junction bases outside the gene matches: 9. CDR1 and CDR2 from the germline V gene are SGDLS and YYNGEE. The CDR3 extends over 16 amino acids. The CDR3 loop is CASSKGGEVGTDTQYF. The CDR3 coding sequence is TGTGCCAGCAGCAAAGGGGGCGAAGTCGGCACAGATACGCAGTATTTT.